These 21 T cell receptor beta chains originate from one sample sequenced in a study of shared clonotypes between healthy human individuals. Terminally differentiated effector memory CD45RA+ cells were excluded by CCR7 positive selection of CD45RO-negative cells. Profiled with immunoSEQ multiplex PCR; TCRdb holds only in-frame clones, not every one. The table lists about 2 million clones, over 85% of them singletons. The specimen was naive CD8+ T cells sorted from blood. The receptor source for this set is a man aged 18-30 years in good health.

The CDR3 DNA is TGCGCCAGCAGCCGCCTAGGGGGTGCGGGGAATGAGCAGTTCTTC. The encoded protein is CASSRLGGAGNEQFF. The chain joins TRBV4-3 to TRBJ2-1; either TRBD1 or TRBD2 may supply D (6 bases each). The CDR3 is made up of 15 amino acids. V was clipped by 4 bases and J by 7 bases, with 17 bases between them. CDR1 and CDR2 (germline): LGHNA, YSLEER.

Here the CDR3 reads CASSFLQASYEQYF. CDR3 sequence (DNA): TGTGCCAGCAGTTTCCTACAAGCCTCCTACGAGCAGTACTTC. The chain is built from TRBV27 and TRBJ2-7; D not resolved. Germline CDR1 MNHEY, CDR2 SMNVEV (reference sequence). The CDR3 is made up of 14 amino acids. V gave up 3 bases and J gave up 0 bases, with 9 bases separating them.

V is TRBV27 and J is TRBJ1-4; 9 bases are shared with TRBD1. The germline V gene encodes CDR1 MNHEY and CDR2 SMNVEV (reference sequence). The CDR3 is 17 amino acids. The V and J ends lost 3 bases and 7 bases, in that order; junction bases with no gene match: 12. The CDR3 region has the DNA TGTGCCAGCAGTTTTTTCCCCGGAGACAGGGGGTTTGAAAAACTGTTTTTT. It specifies CASSFFPGDRGFEKLFF.

This clone showed up just once. The chain combines TRBV6-1 with TRBJ1-1; 7 positions agree with TRBD1. The V segment lost 8 bases and the J segment 0 bases; nucleotides outside the gene matches: 6. The length of the CDR3 is 14 residues. From germline, CDR1 is MNHNS and CDR2 SASEGT. Here the CDR3 DNA reads TGTGCCAGCGCAGGACAGGAGGTGAACACTGAAGCTTTCTTT. Residues: CASAGQEVNTEAFF.

The V call is TRBV6-5, the J call TRBJ2-1; 7 bases align to TRBD1. J gave up 1 base and V 6 bases, and 6 bases lay outside the gene matches. The CDR3 contains 15 residues. Germline V gives CDR1 MNHEY, CDR2 SVGAGI. The CDR3: CASSDGTVSYNEQFF. CDR3 coding DNA: TGTGCCAGCAGCGACGGGACAGTTTCCTACAATGAGCAGTTCTTC.

CDR3 sequence: CASSTRQALSGNTIYF. The DNA of the CDR3 is TGTGCCAGCAGTACGAGACAGGCGCTCTCTGGAAACACCATATATTTT. The chain has TRBV6-4 and TRBJ1-3; D perhaps matches TRBD1 (6 bases). The CDR3 extends over 16 amino acids. The ends were cut back, 5 bases at V and 0 bases at J, with 14 bases in the middle. Germline CDR1 MRHNA, CDR2 SNTAGT.

The chain recombines TRBV7-9 with TRBJ2-3, with unresolved D. CDR1 and CDR2 (germline): SEHNR, FQNEAQ (reference sequence). Trimming left V 5 bases short and J 4 bases short, with 19 bases between. CDR3 length equals 16 residues. CDR3 DNA sequence: TGTGCCAGCAGCCCCCCTCGGTCCGAGTCCCCAGATACGCAGTATTTT. Amino acids: CASSPPRSESPDTQYF.

The V call is TRBV27, the J call TRBJ2-7; no clear D. Looked up from germline, CDR1 is MNHEY and CDR2 is SMNVEV (reference sequence). V shed 4 bases and J shed 1 base, with 11 bases lying between them. This CDR3 region has 14 residues. The CDR3 loop reads CASSSYRTSYEQYF. In DNA, the CDR3 is TGTGCCAGCAGTTCTTACAGAACGTCCTACGAGCAGTACTTC.

The chain employs TRBV13 and TRBJ2-7; perhaps D is TRBD1 or TRBD2 (6 bases each). The CDR3 consists of 16 residues. From germline, CDR1 is PRHDT and CDR2 FYEKMQ (reference sequence). The V gene lost 0 bases and the J gene lost 0 bases, with 12 bases spanning the gap. The CDR3 protein is CASSLGGGPSSYEQYF. CDR3 DNA sequence: TGTGCCAGCAGCTTAGGCGGGGGCCCGAGCTCCTACGAGCAGTACTTC.

Remarks on this clone: In the same sample, other DNA sequences code for this CDR3. V is TRBV9 and J is TRBJ1-1; TRBD1 is a possible D gene (6 bases). Germline CDR1 SGDLS, CDR2 YYNGEE. Trimming stripped 3 bases from V and 5 bases from J, with 11 bases between. This CDR3 has 13 amino acids. The CDR3 is CASSAGGGTEAFF. CDR3 coding DNA: TGTGCCAGCAGCGCCGGAGGGGGGACTGAAGCTTTCTTT.

This rearrangement joins TRBV7-8 to TRBJ2-7, with TRBD1 identical over 12 bases. The V segment lost 7 bases and the J segment 4 bases; nucleotides outside the gene matches: 8. The length of the CDR3 is 15 residues. CDR1 is SGHVS and CDR2 is FQNEAQ in the germline V gene. CDR3 sequence reads: CASTSWGQGAYEQYF. Here the CDR3 DNA reads TGTGCCAGCACCTCTTGGGGACAGGGGGCATACGAGCAGTACTTC.

The V call is TRBV5-6, the J call TRBJ2-1; 7 nucleotides agree with TRBD2. V trimming: 3 bases; J trimming: 9 bases; junction bases outside the gene matches: 18. CDR1 is SGHDT, CDR2 YYEEEE, per germline. CDR3 size: 17 residues. CDR3 coding DNA: TGTGCCAGCAGCTCGGACGGCGGTTTGGCGGGAGCGGCTGAGCAGTTCTTC. It yields the protein CASSSDGGLAGAAEQFF.

The rearrangement links TRBV6-6 to TRBJ2-3, with 9 positions matching TRBD1. The germline CDR1 and CDR2 sequences are MNHNY and SVGAGI (reference sequence). The CDR3 extends over 16 amino acids. J was trimmed by 4 bases and V by 5 bases; bases with no gene match: 10. CDR3 amino acids: CASSLTGGRFADTQYF. DNA of the CDR3: TGTGCCAGCAGTCTAACAGGGGGCAGGTTTGCAGATACGCAGTATTTT.

The V and J genes are TRBV27 and TRBJ1-1, with 8 bases aligning to TRBD1. From germline, CDR1 is MNHEY and CDR2 SMNVEV (reference sequence). The CDR3 contains 17 residues. Trimming cost V 5 bases and J 1 base; bases outside gene matches: 12. CDR3 in DNA: TGTGCCAGCAGTCAAATGTTGGTGACAGGGGCGAACACTGAAGCTTTCTTT. Protein sequence: CASSQMLVTGANTEAFF.

The chain carries TRBV7-9 and TRBJ2-6; 7 positions match TRBD1. The CDR3 extends over 17 amino acids. CDR1 and CDR2 from the germline V gene are SEHNR and FQNEAQ (reference sequence). V lost 5 bases and J lost 0; bases outside the gene matches: 7. The CDR3 spells CASSGQELDSGANVLTF. CDR3 coding DNA: TGTGCCAGCAGCGGACAGGAACTTGACTCTGGGGCCAACGTCCTGACTTTC. The full variable domain, with the rest looked up from reference TRBV7-9 and TRBJ2-6, is DTGVSQNPRHKITKRGQNVTFRCDPISEHNRLYWYRQTLGQGPEFLTYFQNEAQLEKSRLLSDRFSAERPKGSFSTLEIQRTEQGDSAMYLCASSGQELDSGANVLTFGAGSRLTVL.

This clone appeared a single time. The chain combines TRBV10-3 with TRBJ1-4; TRBD1 matches 12 bases. J was trimmed by 0 bases and V by 4 bases; bases with no gene match: 3. The CDR3 runs 17 residues. CDR1 and CDR2 from the germline V gene are ENHRY and SYGVKD. The CDR3 coding sequence is TGTGCCATCAGTGCCGGGACAGGGGGCGCAACTAATGAAAAACTGTTTTTT. Residues: CAISAGTGGATNEKLFF.

The chain carries TRBV4-1 and TRBJ2-7; perhaps TRBD2 as D (5 bases). The germline V gene encodes CDR1 MGHRA and CDR2 YSYEKL. There are 16 residues in the CDR3. The V end was cut by 2 bases, the J end by 6 bases, with 20 bases between. CDR3 loop: CASSQSTGNLMGEQYF. In DNA, the CDR3 is TGCGCCAGCAGCCAATCTACCGGGAATCTTATGGGCGAGCAGTACTTC.

The chain carries TRBV13 and TRBJ2-1, with 8 nucleotides matching TRBD2. In germline, CDR1 is PRHDT, CDR2 FYEKMQ (reference sequence). This CDR3 is 15 amino acids long. Losses at the gene ends were 3 bases for V and 7 bases for J; bases not matched to a gene: 8. CDR3 residues: CASSFSLADMNEQFF. CDR3 coding DNA: TGTGCCAGCAGCTTCTCACTAGCGGATATGAATGAGCAGTTCTTC.

The chain carries TRBV7-6 and TRBJ2-7, with D possibly matching TRBD2 (5 bases). The CDR3 length is 12 residues. The ends were cut back, 1 base at V and 6 bases at J, with 7 bases in the middle. From germline, CDR1 is SGHVS and CDR2 FNYEAQ. The CDR3 region has the DNA TGTGCCAGCAGCTTAGAAGGAGGCGAGCAGTACTTC. Encoded protein: CASSLEGGEQYF.

This clone has a single count. Other DNA sequences in this sample translate to the same CDR3. The rearrangement links TRBV29-1 to TRBJ2-1; no firm D call. The CDR3 runs 9 residues. Between the trimmed V and J ends, which lost 6 bases and 7 bases, there was a span of 4 bases. CDR1 is SQVTM and CDR2 is ANQGSEA in the germline V gene. The CDR3 DNA sequence: TGCAGCGTGGATAATGAGCAGTTCTTC. It translates to CSVDNEQFF.

This chain links TRBV25-1 with TRBJ2-7; the match to TRBD1 covers 8 bases. Looked up from germline, CDR1 is MGHDK and CDR2 is SYGVNS. Trimming removed 4 bases from V and 7 bases from J; junction bases left unmatched: 6. This CDR3 spans 13 amino acids. This CDR3 is CASSVQGASEQYF. In DNA, the CDR3 is TGTGCCAGCAGTGTCCAGGGGGCGAGTGAGCAGTACTTC.